The 29 T cell receptor beta chains given below trace back to one sample, sequenced in a study of early T cells in non-severe SARS-CoV-2 infection. TCRdb re-called the 5' RACE reads with MiXCR, one entry per CDR3 protein. The sample records more than 55,000 distinct CDR3 sequences, 9.5% to 15% being singletons. Sequenced: whole blood. Receptors were obtained from an adult who was a healthcare worker with PCR-confirmed SARS-CoV-2 infection or an uninfected control (not recorded which).

V is TRBV7-9 and J is TRBJ2-3; D gene ambiguous. Trimming took off 5 bases at V and 4 bases at J, with 22 bases between the two ends. Germline-derived CDR1 and CDR2 are SEHNR and FQNEAQ (reference sequence). The CDR3 consists of 17 residues. This CDR3 reads CASSVPSKRSVPDTQYF. The CDR3 region has the DNA TGTGCCAGCAGCGTCCCGTCTAAGCGATCGGTTCCAGATACGCAGTATTTT.

In its sample, this clonotype was seen many times. The chain is built from TRBV6-6 and TRBJ2-1; D possibly corresponds to TRBD1 (5 bases). Germline CDR1 and CDR2: MNHNY and SVGAGI (reference sequence). The length of the CDR3 is 15 residues. V lost 0 bases, J lost 5 bases, and 11 bases lay in between. The CDR3 reads CASSYSRQGHNEQFF. CDR3 nucleotide sequence: TGTGCCAGCAGTTACTCGAGGCAGGGCCACAATGAGCAGTTCTTC.

This chain connects TRBV2 to TRBJ2-2; TRBD2 matches 7 bases. Trimming removed 5 bases from V and 4 bases from J; junction bases left unmatched: 10. The CDR3 contains 16 residues. Germline lookup yields CDR1 SNHLY and CDR2 FYNNEI. The DNA for the CDR3 is TGTGCCAGCAGTTTCGCCCTGACTAGCCCCACCGGGGAGCTGTTTTTT. Its translation: CASSFALTSPTGELFF.

The chain couples TRBV19 to TRBJ1-5; 7 bases are shared with TRBD1. The V gene end was trimmed by 3 bases and the J gene end by 9 bases; junction bases not matched to a gene: 20. Germline CDR1 is LNHDA and CDR2 is SQIVND (reference sequence). The CDR3 has 18 amino acids. Here the CDR3 reads CASSISIAFGQVFRPQHF. The CDR3 nucleotides read TGTGCCAGTAGTATCAGTATTGCCTTCGGACAGGTCTTCAGGCCCCAGCATTTT.

This clonotype occurred a few times. The V and J genes are TRBV12-3 or TRBV12-4 and TRBJ1-1, with D possibly being TRBD1 (6 bases). CDR3 length: 16 amino acids. Deletions cut 5 bases from V and 4 bases from J, with 20 bases between. The CDR3 is CASSLRGGVMGTEAFF. For the CDR3, the DNA is TGTGCCAGCAGTCTCCGCGGGGGCGTGATGGGCACTGAAGCTTTCTTT.

This clonotype occurred many times. The chain links TRBV6-2 or TRBV6-3 to TRBJ1-1; the match to TRBD1 covers 9 bases. Germline trimming cut 7 bases from V and 0 bases from J; bases unmatched to any gene: 9. Looked up from germline, CDR1 is MNHEY and CDR2 is SVGEGT. The CDR3 covers 16 residues. DNA of the CDR3: TGTGCCAGCACCTTAGGGGGACAGGGCCTGAACACTGAAGCTTTCTTT. Translation: CASTLGGQGLNTEAFF.

This clonotype was detected many times. V usage is TRBV7-8 and J usage is TRBJ2-7, with TRBD1 as a possible D gene (6 bases). With 1 base removed from V and 0 bases from J, the gap between germline ends came to 10 bases. In germline, CDR1 is SGHVS, CDR2 FQNEAQ. This CDR3 is built from 15 residues. CDR3 nucleotide sequence: TGTGCCAGCAGCTTAGAAGGGACAAGCTCCTACGAGCAGTACTTC. This gives the protein CASSLEGTSSYEQYF.

CDR3 nucleotides: TGTGCCAGCAGTAAGACAGGTTCGGGTGAAGCTTTCTTT. Translation gives CASSKTGSGEAFF. The chain combines TRBV12-3 or TRBV12-4 with TRBJ1-1; TRBD1 might be the D (6 bases). Trimming shortened V by 5 bases and J by 7 bases, and 14 bases separated the two germline ends. The CDR3 is 13 residues long.

This clonotype was recorded at least ten times. The V gene is TRBV7-6, the J gene TRBJ2-3, with no clear D. The V gene lost 5 bases and the J gene lost 4 bases, with 10 bases spanning the gap. The CDR3 totals 13 residues. Germline values: CDR1 SGHVS, CDR2 FNYEAQ. The CDR3: CASSPLRADTQYF. In nucleotides, the CDR3 is TGTGCCAGCAGCCCCCTAAGAGCAGATACGCAGTATTTT.

The CDR3: CASRLAASTDTQYF. The CDR3 DNA follows: TGCGCCAGCAGATTAGCGGCTTCCACAGATACGCAGTATTTT. The rearrangement uses TRBV10-1 and TRBJ2-3, with D tentatively TRBD2 (6 bases). The V end was cut by 6 bases, the J end by 2 bases, with 12 bases between. The germline gives CDR1 WNHNN, CDR2 SYGVQD (reference sequence). The CDR3 runs to 14 residues.

This clonotype showed up just a few times. The rearrangement links TRBV29-1 to TRBJ2-7; a possible D gene is TRBD2 (7 bases). CDR3 length: 15 amino acids. V lost 2 bases and J lost 3, with 17 bases in between. Germline V CDR1 and CDR2: SQVTM, ANQGSEA. The CDR3 DNA sequence: TGCAGCGTTGAAACCCGGCGGGAGACAGGCTACGAGCAGTACTTC. The encoded protein is CSVETRRETGYEQYF.

This chain uses TRBV6-5 with TRBJ1-1; D not certain. The CDR3 is 14 amino acids. The ends were cut back, 0 bases at V and 5 bases at J, with 10 bases in the middle. From germline, CDR1 is MNHEY and CDR2 SVGAGI. CDR3: CASSYSETETEAFF. As DNA, the CDR3 is TGTGCCAGCAGTTACTCAGAAACGGAGACTGAAGCTTTCTTT.

This clonotype was picked up many times. The V gene is TRBV7-6, the J gene TRBJ2-5; maybe TRBD1 (6 bases). Between the trimmed V and J ends, which lost 5 bases and 5 bases, there was a span of 21 bases. The CDR3 extends over 16 amino acids. The germline V gene has CDR1 SGHVS and CDR2 FNYEAQ. The CDR3 DNA reads TGTGCCAGCAGCGGAGCCGGACAGAGGGCCCGGGAGACCCAGTACTTC. It specifies CASSGAGQRARETQYF.

V is TRBV30 and J is TRBJ1-1, with 7 bases fitting TRBD1. Germline CDR1 is GTSNPN and CDR2 is SVGIG (reference sequence). The junction had 9 bases not matched to a gene; V was cut back by 4 bases and J by 1 base. This CDR3 has 15 residues. CDR3 sequence (DNA): TGTGCCTGGACGGACTTGACAGGGACGAACACTGAAGCTTTCTTT. Its protein is CAWTDLTGTNTEAFF. Combining the CDR3 with reference TRBV30 and TRBJ1-1 gives the whole variable domain SQTIHQWPATLVQPVGSPLSLECTVEGTSNPNLYWYRQAAGRGLQLLFYSVGIGQISSEVPQNLSASRPQDRQFILSSKKLLLSDSGFYLCAWTDLTGTNTEAFFGQGTRLTVV.

This clonotype was detected many times. The rearrangement links TRBV5-1 to TRBJ2-7; 10 bases are shared with TRBD2. The junction had 4 bases not matched to a gene; V was cut back by 2 bases and J by 2 bases. CDR3 size: 15 residues. Germline V lookup: CDR1 SGHRS, CDR2 YFSETQ. CDR3 coding DNA: TGCGCCAGCAGCTTTCGAGCGGGGGGGACCTACGAGCAGTACTTC. This gives the protein CASSFRAGGTYEQYF.

J is TRBJ2-7 and V is TRBV7-8; D not resolved. V lost 5 bases, J lost 5 bases, and 16 bases lay in between. The CDR3 loop spans 14 amino acids. The V gene's germline CDR1 is SGHVS and CDR2 FQNEAQ. CDR3 sequence: CASSLDVGPHEQYF. In nucleotides, the CDR3 is TGTGCCAGCAGCCTCGACGTCGGACCCCACGAGCAGTACTTC.

This clonotype was recorded at least ten times. The chain is built from TRBV7-6 and TRBJ2-1; D assignment may be TRBD1 or TRBD2 (5 bases each). The length of the CDR3 is 16 residues. Germline V lookup: CDR1 SGHVS, CDR2 FNYEAQ. Trimming removed 2 bases at V and 2 bases at J, with 13 bases between. CDR3: CASSLNQRGTYNEQFF. CDR3 sequence (DNA): TGTGCCAGCAGCTTAAACCAGAGGGGCACCTACAATGAGCAGTTCTTC.

This clonotype turned up a few times. The rearrangement links TRBV25-1 to TRBJ2-5, with D uncertain. The CDR3 length is 14 residues. Between the trimmed V and J ends, which lost 8 bases and 7 bases, there was a span of 20 bases. Germline loops: CDR1 MGHDK, CDR2 SYGVNS. The CDR3 coding sequence is TGTGCCAGCGAAAATACAGCTGAAGGAGTGACCCAGTACTTC. This codes for CASENTAEGVTQYF.

In regard to this clonotype: A much larger clone sits a single nucleotide away, making a read error possible. The CDR3 region has the DNA TGTGCCAACAGTCTGGGCGAAGAGACCCAGTACTTC. Protein: CANSLGEETQYF. This chain uses TRBV7-9 with TRBJ2-5; D remains unclear. Germline values: CDR1 SEHNR, CDR2 FQNEAQ (reference sequence). CDR3 length equals 12 residues. V lost 10 bases, J lost 3 bases, and 12 bases lay in between.

This clonotype was counted at least ten times. The chain uses TRBV29-1 and TRBJ2-6; no definite D call. Trimming took 2 bases from V and 5 from J, leaving 13 bases between them. Germline CDR1 and CDR2: SQVTM and ANQGSEA. The CDR3 is 15 residues long. The CDR3 DNA sequence: TGCAGCGTTGAATGGAACCGACCGTGGGCCAACGTCCTGACTTTC. This translates into CSVEWNRPWANVLTF.

The sample holds a few counts of this clonotype. The chain joins TRBV6-2 or TRBV6-3 to TRBJ1-5; D ambiguous. The CDR3 loop spans 13 amino acids. V was cut by 0 bases and J by 7 bases, with 7 bases left in between. The germline V gene encodes CDR1 MNHEY and CDR2 SVGEGT. The CDR3 spells CASSYSIGQPQHF. In nucleotides, the CDR3 is TGTGCCAGCAGTTACTCGATTGGACAGCCCCAGCATTTT.

This clonotype appeared many times. The chain joins TRBV7-9 to TRBJ1-1; D not certain. Trimming shortened V by 5 bases and J by 8 bases, and 21 bases separated the two germline ends. The CDR3 spans 15 residues. CDR1 is SEHNR, CDR2 FQNEAQ, per germline (reference sequence). The CDR3 loop is CASSNTAGARHEAFF. CDR3 DNA sequence: TGTGCCAGCAGCAACACCGCGGGAGCCCGCCACGAAGCTTTCTTT.

This clonotype was observed a few times. The J gene is TRBJ2-7, the V gene TRBV20-1; D tentatively fits TRBD1 or TRBD2 (5 bases each). V was shortened by 2 bases and J by 3 bases, with 8 bases between the two germline ends. The CDR3 runs to 12 residues. Germline V gene sequence: CDR1 DFQATT, CDR2 SNEGSKA (reference sequence). CDR3 DNA sequence: TGCAGTGCTAGAAGAGGGGACTACGAGCAGTACTTC. As protein: CSARRGDYEQYF.

The chain combines TRBV10-3 with TRBJ1-1; maybe TRBD1 (5 bases). V was cut by 3 bases and J by 3 bases, with 11 bases left in between. Germline V CDR1 and CDR2: ENHRY, SYGVKD. This CDR3 is built from 14 residues. CDR3 in amino acids: CAISDGGFDTEAFF. The CDR3 coding sequence is TGTGCCATCAGTGACGGGGGGTTTGACACTGAAGCTTTCTTT.

In its sample, this clonotype was seen a few times. This chain uses TRBV6-1 with TRBJ2-3; weak D call: TRBD1 (6 bases). V was trimmed by 6 bases and J by 3 bases, leaving 16 bases between them. CDR1 is MNHNS and CDR2 is SASEGT in the germline V gene. This CDR3 comprises 15 residues. The CDR3 here is CASRGTGQRTDTQYF. The DNA of the CDR3 is TGTGCCAGCAGGGGAACCGGACAGAGGACAGATACGCAGTATTTT.

The sample holds a few counts of this clonotype. The chain combines TRBV5-4 with TRBJ2-1; tentative D call: TRBD2 (6 bases). This CDR3 is 15 amino acids long. The germline V gene encodes CDR1 SGHNT and CDR2 YYREEE (reference sequence). V gave up 4 bases and J gave up 0 bases, with 11 bases separating them. The CDR3 protein is CASSSPSASYNEQFF. CDR3 DNA sequence: TGTGCCAGCAGCAGTCCTAGCGCCTCCTACAATGAGCAGTTCTTC.

This clonotype showed up just a few times. The chain combines TRBV5-1 with TRBJ2-1; 8 nucleotides align to TRBD2. CDR1 is SGHRS, CDR2 YFSETQ, per germline. The ends lost 0 bases at V and 4 bases at J; junction bases unmatched: 6. The length of the CDR3 is 16 residues. The CDR3 here is CASSLAGGPRYNEQFF. The CDR3, as DNA: TGCGCCAGCAGCTTGGCGGGGGGGCCACGATACAATGAGCAGTTCTTC.

This clonotype is medium-sized. The chain links TRBV10-3 to TRBJ2-2; TRBD1 aligns across 9 bases. The CDR3 has 16 residues. The ends lost 6 bases at V and 1 base at J; junction bases unmatched: 6. Germline CDR1 is ENHRY and CDR2 is SYGVKD. The CDR3 DNA reads TGTGCCATCAGATCGGCGGGACAGGGGAACACCGGGGAGCTGTTTTTT. Translation: CAIRSAGQGNTGELFF.

The V call is TRBV18, the J call TRBJ2-1; D possibly corresponds to TRBD1 (6 bases). The V end was cut by 0 bases, the J end by 6 bases, with 9 bases between. Looked up from germline, CDR1 is KGHSH and CDR2 is LQKENI. CDR3 length: 14 amino acids. The CDR3 bases are TGTGCCAGCTCACCACCAACAGGGACCAATGAGCAGTTCTTC. Protein: CASSPPTGTNEQFF.